This T cell receptor beta chain was recovered during a study of Ad26.COV2.S vaccination and SARS-CoV-2 variants. Clones were read by immunoSEQ multiplex PCR, and TCRdb kept only the in-frame ones, dropping some. This sample has some 350,000 clones, with about 91% found just once. This TCR derives from a human donor who had recovered from COVID-19. This material consisted of peripheral blood, taken after recovery from COVID-19.

The CDR3 DNA reads TGTGCCAGCTCACCGACTGAAAACACCATATATTTT. Its translation: CASSPTENTIYF. This rearrangement joins TRBV18 to TRBJ1-3; no reliable D call. V lost 3 bases, J lost 6 bases, and 6 bases lay in between. Germline assignment: CDR1 KGHSH and CDR2 LQKENI. This CDR3 is 12 amino acids long.